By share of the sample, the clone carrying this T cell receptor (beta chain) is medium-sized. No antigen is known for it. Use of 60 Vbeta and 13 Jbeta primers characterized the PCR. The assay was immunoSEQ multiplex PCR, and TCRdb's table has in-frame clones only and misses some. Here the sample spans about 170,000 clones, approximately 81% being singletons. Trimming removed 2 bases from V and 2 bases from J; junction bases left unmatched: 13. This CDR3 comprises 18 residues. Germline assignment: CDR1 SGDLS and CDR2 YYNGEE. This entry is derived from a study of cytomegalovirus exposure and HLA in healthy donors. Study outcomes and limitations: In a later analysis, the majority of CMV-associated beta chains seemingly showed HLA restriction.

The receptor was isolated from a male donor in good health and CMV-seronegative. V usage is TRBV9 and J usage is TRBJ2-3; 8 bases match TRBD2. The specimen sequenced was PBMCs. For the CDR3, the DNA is TGTGCCAGCAGCGTTTCGGGACGGCAACTAGCGGCCACAGATACGCAGTATTTT. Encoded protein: CASSVSGRQLAATDTQYF.